This T cell receptor (beta chain) was recovered during a study of regulatory T cells in long-lasting Graves disease. Arm-PCR of CDR3 regions and iRepertoire HTBI primers were the basis on which TCR beta libraries were built. TCRdb re-analysed the multiplex PCR reads in MiXCR, keeping a single row per CDR3 protein. The repertoire holds 350,000 to 450,000 distinct CDR3 sequences, with over 15% as singletons. Time point noted: newly diagnosed GD, antithyroid drugs for less than 3 months. With RNA extracted from PBMCs as input, the TCR library was made. Germline V CDR1 and CDR2: DFQATT, SNEGSKA (reference sequence). The V end was cut by 0 bases, the J end by 3 bases, with 5 bases between. The CDR3 is made up of 12 amino acids. There are many counts of this clonotype. These records were also assigned to another study, of T cells in Graves' hyperthyroidism and ophthalmopathy.

This sequence was found in a man aged 35-49 years with Graves disease. The chain carries TRBV20-1 and TRBJ1-1; D gene unclear. The source was peripheral blood mononuclear cells (PBMCs), collected at new diagnosis, from a patient treated with antithyroid drugs. CDR3 sequence reads: CSARDPDTEAFF. The CDR3 region has the DNA TGCAGTGCTAGAGATCCGGACACTGAAGCTTTCTTT.